This T cell receptor beta chain was sequenced during a study of cytomegalovirus exposure and HLA in healthy donors. 60 Vbeta and 13 Jbeta primers were used in PCR. The table came from immunoSEQ multiplex PCR; TCRdb's copy has only in-frame clones and leaves some out. Here the sample spans 150,000 to 200,000 clones, roughly four fifths being singletons. Sequences were obtained from PBMCs. The TCR originated in a woman aged 18 to 35 in good health and CMV-seronegative.

The chain's CDR3 is CASSVGSGQETQYF. CDR3 bases: TGTGCCAGCAGCGTAGGTAGCGGTCAAGAGACCCAGTACTTC. V is TRBV9 and J is TRBJ2-5; weak D call: TRBD2 (6 bases). Germline lookup yields CDR1 SGDLS and CDR2 YYNGEE. The CDR3 extends over 14 amino acids. Trimming stripped 0 bases from V and 2 bases from J, with 8 bases between.